These 8 T cell receptor beta chains were sequenced from one sample in a study of early T cells in non-severe SARS-CoV-2 infection. TCRdb re-derived calls from the 5' RACE reads in MiXCR, one entry per CDR3 protein. This sample has more than 70,000 distinct CDR3 sequences, with roughly an eighth found just once. Input material: whole blood. Every receptor here comes from an adult who was a healthcare worker with PCR-confirmed SARS-CoV-2 infection or an uninfected control (not recorded which).

This clonotype was seen a handful of times. The chain couples TRBV9 to TRBJ2-5; TRBD1 might be the D (5 bases). This CDR3 region has 15 residues. The germline gives CDR1 SGDLS, CDR2 YYNGEE. V was trimmed by 2 bases and J by 2 bases, leaving 13 bases between them. CDR3 protein: CASSVKGASQETQYF. The CDR3 coding sequence is TGTGCCAGCAGCGTTAAAGGGGCCTCGCAAGAGACCCAGTACTTC.

The chain uses TRBV4-1 and TRBJ2-3; 7 nucleotides agree with TRBD1. The V and J ends lost 4 bases and 2 bases, in that order; junction bases with no gene match: 24. From germline, CDR1 is MGHRA and CDR2 YSYEKL. This CDR3 spans 21 amino acids. CDR3 DNA: TGCGCCAGCAGCCTAAAGCCGAGACAGGGCTGGGTTAGAAACCACACAGATACGCAGTATTTT. It translates to CASSLKPRQGWVRNHTDTQYF.

V gene TRBV28 combines with J gene TRBJ1-6; perhaps TRBD1 as D (5 bases). CDR1 and CDR2 (germline): MDHEN, SYDVKM. V was pared by 3 bases and J by 6 bases, with 12 bases between. CDR3 length equals 15 residues. The CDR3 DNA is TGTGCCAGCAGTTTCTCAGGGAGGACTAATTCACCCCTCCACTTT. Protein sequence: CASSFSGRTNSPLHF.

In this sample, this clonotype turned up many times. V and J are TRBV6-2 or TRBV6-3 and TRBJ1-2; 7 bases are a match to TRBD1. CDR1 and CDR2 from the germline V gene are MNHEY and SVGEGT. The J segment lost 7 bases and the V segment lost 1 base, leaving 15 bases of the junction unmatched. There are 17 residues in the CDR3. CDR3: CASSYFLRGQVKGGYTF. The CDR3, as DNA: TGTGCCAGCAGTTACTTTCTTCGAGGACAGGTGAAAGGTGGCTACACCTTC.

This clonotype appeared a few times. V and J are TRBV7-8 and TRBJ2-1; D is uncertain. This CDR3 has 14 residues. V gave up 2 bases and J gave up 6 bases, with 11 bases separating them. The germline CDR1 and CDR2 sequences are SGHVS and FQNEAQ. The CDR3 DNA is TGTGCCAGCAGCTTAACATCTTATAGCAATGAGCAGTTCTTC. This encodes CASSLTSYSNEQFF.

This clonotype showed up just a few times. The V call is TRBV4-1, the J call TRBJ2-2, with D perhaps assigned TRBD1 or TRBD2 (5 bases each). Trimming removed 4 bases at V and 6 bases at J, with 21 bases between. This CDR3 comprises 17 residues. The V gene's germline CDR1 is MGHRA and CDR2 YSYEKL. This CDR3 is CASSPLVRDGKAGELFF. CDR3 sequence (DNA): TGCGCCAGCAGCCCTTTAGTCCGGGACGGGAAGGCCGGGGAGCTGTTTTTT.

This chain links TRBV29-1 with TRBJ2-2; D is perhaps TRBD2 (5 bases). Looked up from germline, CDR1 is SQVTM and CDR2 is ANQGSEA. The CDR3 loop spans 11 amino acids. The V gene lost 3 bases and the J gene lost 6 bases, with 5 bases spanning the gap. DNA for the CDR3: TGCAGCGTTGAGGAGGCCGGGGAGCTGTTTTTT. It is translated as CSVEEAGELFF.

This clonotype was observed many times. The J gene is TRBJ2-7, the V gene TRBV15, with 9 positions matching TRBD1. The CDR3 spans 16 residues. Germline V gene sequence: CDR1 LNHNV, CDR2 YYDKDF (reference sequence). The V segment lost 0 bases and the J segment 5 bases; nucleotides outside the gene matches: 8. Written as DNA, the CDR3 is TGTGCCACCAGCAGAGATGTGGGGACAGGGCCTAACGAGCAGTACTTC. It yields the protein CATSRDVGTGPNEQYF.